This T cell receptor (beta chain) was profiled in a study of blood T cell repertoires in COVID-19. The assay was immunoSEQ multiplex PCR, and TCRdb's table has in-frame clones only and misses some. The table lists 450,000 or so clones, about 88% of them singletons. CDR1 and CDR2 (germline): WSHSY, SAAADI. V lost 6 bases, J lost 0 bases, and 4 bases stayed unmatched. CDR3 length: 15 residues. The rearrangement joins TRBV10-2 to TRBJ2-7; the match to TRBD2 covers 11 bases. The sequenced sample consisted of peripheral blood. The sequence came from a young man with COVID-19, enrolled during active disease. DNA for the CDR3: TGCGCCAGCAGGATGGGACTAGCGGACTCCTACGAGCAGTACTTC. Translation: CASRMGLADSYEQYF.